This T cell receptor (beta chain) was captured by sequencing in a study of blood T cells in healthy people across ages (dated by TCRdb to the mid-2010s). In the study overall: In model experiments, template switching captured about one uniquely barcoded TCR beta cDNA molecule for every two T cells. The study measured age-related changes in TCR beta repertoire diversity using deep sequencing normalized with unique cDNA molecular identifiers. Donors were grouped into four age groups: young (average 16 years), middle-aged (less than 40), aged (62) and long-lived (just over 80). For two donors (one aged 18 to 29 and one aged 80 or older), the study analyzed two additional independent replicas of 1 million unique cDNA reads from the same blood draw.

The receptor library was made with 5' RACE. The sample was run on an Illumina HiSeq 2500. A second PCR of about 6 to 12 cycles was run with a J-beta primer mix and a sample-barcoded 5' primer. A template-switch 5' adaptor carrying 12 random nucleotides introduced a unique molecular identifier onto each TCR beta cDNA molecule. Each sample yielded at least 3 million CDR3-containing paired-end reads. First-strand cDNA synthesis was performed from all RNA using the Mint cDNA synthesis kit, with priming by a TRBC-specific oligonucleotide. After uracil-DNA glycosylase treatment, a first 18-cycle PCR used universal primers M1SS and BC2_uni_R on all cDNA. As for the authors' bioinformatics: For normalization, 1 million high-quality reads, each with a distinct molecular identifier, were randomly selected from each sample. Reads sharing molecular identifiers were discarded rather than binned into consensus sequences. MiTCR, set to a Q25 quality threshold and the strictest error-elimination algorithm, was used for CDR3 identification, clonotype clustering and error correction. A nonparametric unseen species model with Euler transformation was used to estimate lower-bound total TCR beta diversity. TCRdb passed the public sequencing reads through fastp at Q25 and MiXCR, retaining productive beta sequences. Entries are consolidated by CDR3 protein sequence, retaining the most common genes and DNA. TCRdb's processing, not the study's, gives the V and J calls here. In this sample the table shows some 760,000 distinct CDR3 sequences, approximately 25% of which occur a single time. 9.4% of the sample is in the top ten clones.

From a lookup of the germline V gene, CDR1 and CDR2 are SQVTM and ANQGSEA. Including the terminal cysteine and phenylalanine, the CDR3 comprises 16 residues. This entry keeps only the CDR3 DNA: 48 bases, framed from base 1. Germline trimming amounts to 1 base on V and 1 base on J, with 10 as the count of junction bases outside the gene matches. The paper's findings and limits, for the study overall: Compared with the aged group, the long-lived group had more naive CD4+ T cells, fewer expanded clones and increased TCR diversity, suggesting age selection. Observed TCR beta diversity correlated strongly with the percentage of naive T cells measured by flow cytometry. Observed TCR beta diversity per million T cells fell roughly linearly with age, and a significant reduction was already apparent by age around 36. Estimates of total diversity based on one million sequenced T cells were considered lower bounds and underestimates. Because donor CMV infection status was unknown, age-related changes in expanded clonotypes were potentially confounded. Conclusive comparison of naive and antigen-experienced compartments was prevented by the profiling of bulk unsorted PBMCs.

This clonotype came up a few times. Its antigen remains unidentified. It has no much larger one-base neighbor in the sample; base qualities were not kept. Donors were 39 systemically healthy Caucasian individuals from Russia aged roughly 6 to 95 years. Each donor gave 9 to 10 milliliters of peripheral blood, collected into EDTA-treated Vacutainer tubes. Ficoll-Paque density-gradient centrifugation was used to isolate PBMCs, with at least 7 million per sample. Trizol reagent was used to extract total RNA from the PBMCs, yielding at least 5.5 micrograms per sample. For every donor, flow cytometry on a PBMC aliquot measured the percentage of naive CD45RAhigh/CD27high T cells. A further study also used this sample, focusing on T cells of mothers and their children. As the second publication notes: Nine systemically healthy Caucasian individuals, comprising three mothers and their six children, were included as donors. cDNA synthesis used all of the extracted RNA, with roughly 1.5 ug of RNA in each 15 ul reaction. In the second PCR, the M1S primer introduced both the sample barcodes and 2-4 random nucleotides. Over 8 million TCR beta CDR3 reads were obtained for each mother, and millions of reads were obtained for each child. Thymic selection shapes the output of TCR recombination in a similar way in related and unrelated pairs, and inherited differences have a minor effect. Normalized repertoire overlap was always slightly but never significantly higher in related than unrelated mother-child pairs. Persistent microchimeric T cell clones were not detected, at a sensitivity of around 100 clones per million clonotypes. The study used deep NGS to compare TCR beta repertoires of mothers and children, seeking features distinguishing related mother-child pairs from unrelated individuals. The mean age was about 38 +/- 4 years for the mothers and around 10 +/- 4 years for the children. After adapter ligation was performed with NEBNext reagents, the libraries were sequenced on an Illumina HiSeq 2000 with 100+100 nt paired-end reads. To prevent cross-contamination, the mother and child libraries were prepared one month apart and sequenced in separate runs. For each donor, between about 500,000 and 2,100,000 distinct TCR beta clonotypes were identified. Naive TCR beta clonotypes were estimated from low-frequency clonotypes matched to each donor's FACS-determined naive share, without sorting.

The sequence joins TRBV29-1 to TRBJ2-7; 7 central bases correspond to TRBD2. The clonotype was recovered from a boy aged 5-17 years in good health. The sequencing sample was made of blood. The CDR3 protein sequence reads: CSVEGLGREGSYEQYF. In nucleotides, the sequence is TGCAGCGTTGAAGGATTGGGCAGGGAGGGTTCCTACGAGCAGTACTTC.